These T cell receptor beta chains were read from a single sample in a study of T cell changes during pregnancy in multiple sclerosis. The protocol was immunoSEQ multiplex PCR, while the TCRdb copy is restricted to in-frame clones and leaves out a portion. This table holds about 73,000 clones, about nine tenths found once. The source material was peripheral blood, sampled after pregnancy. The receptors stem from a female donor in good health, enrolled as a control in a pregnancy study. CDR3s include the opening cysteine and the closing phenylalanine or tryptophan. D genes are given only for firm matches. The listing skips clone size in some rows; elsewhere it reads once, few, many or a size class.

V gene	clone size	J gene	D gene	CDR3 protein	CDR3 DNA
TRBV6-1	NA	TRBJ2-7	NA	CASSPRQASQYEQYF	TGTGCCAGCAGTCCAAGACAGGCGTCACAGTACGAGCAGTACTTC
TRBV6-5	NA	TRBJ2-1	NA	CASSYSGLGVGNEQFF	TGTGCCAGCAGTTACTCAGGTCTAGGGGTGGGAAATGAGCAGTTCTTC
TRBV5-1	NA	TRBJ1-1	NA	CASSLGGTTEAFF	TGCGCCAGCAGCTTGGGCGGGACCACTGAAGCTTTCTTT
TRBV7-6	few	TRBJ1-1	NA	CASSSYTEAFF	TGTGCCAGCAGCTCTTATACTGAAGCTTTCTTT
TRBV28	once	TRBJ1-4	NA	CASSIGTLLNEKLFF	TGTGCCAGCAGCATCGGGACACTTCTAAATGAAAAACTGTTTTTT
TRBV30	once	TRBJ2-1	TRBD2	CAWSPQTSGGRLREQFF	TGTGCCTGGAGTCCACAGACTAGCGGCGGGCGCTTAAGGGAGCAGTTCTTC
TRBV5-1	NA	TRBJ1-2	NA	CASSLAMAAYGYTF	TGCGCCAGCAGCTTGGCCATGGCGGCCTATGGCTACACCTTC
TRBV11-3	NA	TRBJ2-2	TRBD2	CASSLGVSGATGELFF	TGTGCCAGCAGCTTAGGGGTTAGCGGGGCCACCGGGGAGCTGTTTTTT
TRBV19	once	TRBJ2-1	TRBD2	CASSRRLQREGDEQFF	TGTGCCAGTAGTAGAAGACTGCAGCGGGAGGGCGATGAGCAGTTCTTC
TRBV7-9	NA	TRBJ2-3	TRBD1	CASSFGGQGTDTQYF	TGTGCCAGCAGCTTCGGGGGACAGGGCACAGATACGCAGTATTTT
TRBV6-1	NA	TRBJ2-3	TRBD1	CASMSVSGGGTQYF	TGTGCCAGCATGTCAGTCTCAGGGGGCGGTACGCAGTATTTT
TRBV18	NA	TRBJ2-3	NA	CASSPLQGGPTDTQYF	TGTGCCAGCTCACCATTACAGGGGGGGCCCACAGATACGCAGTATTTT
TRBV10-3	NA	TRBJ1-1	TRBD1	CAISVSSGTEAEAFF	TGTGCCATCAGTGTCTCTTCCGGGACAGAGGCTGAAGCTTTCTTT
TRBV5-6	NA	TRBJ1-5	TRBD1	CASSSTGQGSNQPQHF	TGTGCCAGCAGCTCCACCGGACAGGGAAGCAATCAGCCCCAGCATTTT
TRBV5-4	NA	TRBJ1-3	TRBD1	CASSLGDRGPASGNTIYF	TGTGCCAGCAGCTTGGGGGACAGGGGTCCAGCCTCTGGAAACACCATATATTTT
TRBV7-8	NA	TRBJ2-7	TRBD2	CASSLTTTSAFFYEQYF	TGTGCCAGCAGCTTAACAACGACTAGCGCGTTTTTCTACGAGCAGTACTTC
TRBV7-2	NA	TRBJ1-2	TRBD1	CASSLVGTEKYSYGYTF	TGTGCCAGCAGCTTAGTCGGGACAGAAAAATATTCTTATGGCTACACCTTC
TRBV27	NA	TRBJ2-1	NA	CASSAGTASYNEQFF	TGTGCCAGCAGCGCGGGGACAGCGTCCTACAATGAGCAGTTCTTC
TRBV19	once	TRBJ2-2	TRBD2	CASSTTSGRTGELFF	TGTGCCAGTAGTACGACTAGCGGTCGCACCGGGGAGCTGTTTTTT
TRBV5-1	NA	TRBJ2-2	TRBD2	CASSLSNETSGGFTGELFF	TGCGCCAGCAGCTTGTCGAATGAGACTAGCGGGGGGTTCACCGGGGAGCTGTTTTTT
TRBV6-5	NA	TRBJ2-1	TRBD2	CASYLTSGTRHEQFF	TGTGCCAGCTACCTTACGTCCGGGACTAGACATGAGCAGTTCTTC
TRBV25-1	NA	TRBJ2-1	TRBD1	CATTKGAAYEQFF	TGTGCCACCACTAAGGGGGCCGCATATGAGCAGTTCTTC
TRBV30	NA	TRBJ1-6	NA	CAWAAGTHNSPLHF	TGTGCCTGGGCAGCCGGGACTCATAATTCACCCCTCCACTTT
TRBV7-9	once	TRBJ1-1	NA	CASGPLGRTEAFF	TGTGCCAGCGGGCCCCTAGGGAGGACTGAAGCTTTCTTT
TRBV7-8	few	TRBJ2-2	TRBD2	CASSPRTSGGGTGELFF	TGTGCCAGCAGCCCCCGGACTAGCGGGGGGGGCACCGGGGAGCTGTTTTTT
TRBV29-1	NA	TRBJ1-2	NA	CSVEPGLYYGYTF	TGCAGCGTTGAACCAGGACTATACTATGGCTACACCTTC
TRBV7-2	NA	TRBJ2-7	NA	CASSLLGSEQYF	TGTGCCAGCAGCTTACTTGGGAGCGAGCAGTACTTC
TRBV30	NA	TRBJ1-5	TRBD1	CACIQGYSNQPQHF	TGTGCCTGCATACAGGGGTATAGCAATCAGCCCCAGCATTTT
TRBV6-5	NA	TRBJ2-5	TRBD2	CASSYTGGAETQYF	TGTGCCAGCAGTTACACGGGAGGAGCCGAGACCCAGTACTTC
TRBV6-6	NA	TRBJ2-1	TRBD2	CASSYSSGGDNEQFF	TGTGCCAGCAGTTACTCCAGCGGGGGGGACAATGAGCAGTTCTTC
TRBV7-2	NA	TRBJ1-5	TRBD1	CASSFQGARGNQPQHF	TGTGCCAGCAGCTTCCAGGGGGCGCGGGGCAATCAGCCCCAGCATTTT
TRBV7-2	NA	TRBJ2-1	NA	CASSLDLEGGRYNEQFF	TGTGCCAGCAGCTTAGACCTAGAGGGCGGGCGGTACAATGAGCAGTTCTTC
TRBV21-1	NA	TRBJ2-3	NA	CASIEGDSNTDTQYF	TGTGCCAGCATCGAGGGGGACAGCAACACAGATACGCAGTATTTT
TRBV18	NA	TRBJ2-6	NA	CASSNTLSSGANVLTF	TGTGCCAGCTCAAACACCTTAAGCTCTGGGGCCAACGTCCTGACTTTC
TRBV7-9	few	TRBJ1-6	NA	CASSMEALPLHF	TGTGCCAGCAGTATGGAGGCCCTTCCCCTCCACTTT
TRBV7-2	NA	TRBJ2-3	NA	CASSPTGGGLGYTQYF	TGTGCCAGCAGCCCAACCGGCGGGGGCCTCGGGTATACGCAGTATTTT
TRBV29-1	NA	TRBJ1-5	NA	CSVEAGDSNQPQHF	TGCAGCGTTGAAGCGGGAGATAGCAATCAGCCCCAGCATTTT
TRBV5-6	NA	TRBJ1-1	NA	CASSAGGQLAEAFF	TGTGCCAGCAGCGCGGGGGGGCAGCTGGCTGAAGCTTTCTTT
TRBV10-3	NA	TRBJ2-1	NA	CAITVYNEQFF	TGTGCCATCACCGTTTACAATGAGCAGTTCTTC
TRBV7-2	NA	TRBJ1-2	NA	CASSSLGGGYTF	TGTGCCAGCAGCTCCCTCGGGGGTGGCTACACCTTC
TRBV5-1	NA	TRBJ1-2	TRBD1	CASSPLGTGYGYTF	TGCGCCAGCAGCCCGCTGGGGACAGGGTATGGCTACACCTTC
TRBV29-1	once	TRBJ2-2	TRBD2	CSVAPPGLADPRTGELFF	TGCAGCGTTGCGCCCCCGGGACTAGCGGACCCTAGGACCGGGGAGCTGTTTTTT
TRBV21-1	few	TRBJ2-1	NA	CASSTGQRDEQFF	TGTGCCAGCAGCACGGGACAAAGGGATGAGCAGTTCTTC